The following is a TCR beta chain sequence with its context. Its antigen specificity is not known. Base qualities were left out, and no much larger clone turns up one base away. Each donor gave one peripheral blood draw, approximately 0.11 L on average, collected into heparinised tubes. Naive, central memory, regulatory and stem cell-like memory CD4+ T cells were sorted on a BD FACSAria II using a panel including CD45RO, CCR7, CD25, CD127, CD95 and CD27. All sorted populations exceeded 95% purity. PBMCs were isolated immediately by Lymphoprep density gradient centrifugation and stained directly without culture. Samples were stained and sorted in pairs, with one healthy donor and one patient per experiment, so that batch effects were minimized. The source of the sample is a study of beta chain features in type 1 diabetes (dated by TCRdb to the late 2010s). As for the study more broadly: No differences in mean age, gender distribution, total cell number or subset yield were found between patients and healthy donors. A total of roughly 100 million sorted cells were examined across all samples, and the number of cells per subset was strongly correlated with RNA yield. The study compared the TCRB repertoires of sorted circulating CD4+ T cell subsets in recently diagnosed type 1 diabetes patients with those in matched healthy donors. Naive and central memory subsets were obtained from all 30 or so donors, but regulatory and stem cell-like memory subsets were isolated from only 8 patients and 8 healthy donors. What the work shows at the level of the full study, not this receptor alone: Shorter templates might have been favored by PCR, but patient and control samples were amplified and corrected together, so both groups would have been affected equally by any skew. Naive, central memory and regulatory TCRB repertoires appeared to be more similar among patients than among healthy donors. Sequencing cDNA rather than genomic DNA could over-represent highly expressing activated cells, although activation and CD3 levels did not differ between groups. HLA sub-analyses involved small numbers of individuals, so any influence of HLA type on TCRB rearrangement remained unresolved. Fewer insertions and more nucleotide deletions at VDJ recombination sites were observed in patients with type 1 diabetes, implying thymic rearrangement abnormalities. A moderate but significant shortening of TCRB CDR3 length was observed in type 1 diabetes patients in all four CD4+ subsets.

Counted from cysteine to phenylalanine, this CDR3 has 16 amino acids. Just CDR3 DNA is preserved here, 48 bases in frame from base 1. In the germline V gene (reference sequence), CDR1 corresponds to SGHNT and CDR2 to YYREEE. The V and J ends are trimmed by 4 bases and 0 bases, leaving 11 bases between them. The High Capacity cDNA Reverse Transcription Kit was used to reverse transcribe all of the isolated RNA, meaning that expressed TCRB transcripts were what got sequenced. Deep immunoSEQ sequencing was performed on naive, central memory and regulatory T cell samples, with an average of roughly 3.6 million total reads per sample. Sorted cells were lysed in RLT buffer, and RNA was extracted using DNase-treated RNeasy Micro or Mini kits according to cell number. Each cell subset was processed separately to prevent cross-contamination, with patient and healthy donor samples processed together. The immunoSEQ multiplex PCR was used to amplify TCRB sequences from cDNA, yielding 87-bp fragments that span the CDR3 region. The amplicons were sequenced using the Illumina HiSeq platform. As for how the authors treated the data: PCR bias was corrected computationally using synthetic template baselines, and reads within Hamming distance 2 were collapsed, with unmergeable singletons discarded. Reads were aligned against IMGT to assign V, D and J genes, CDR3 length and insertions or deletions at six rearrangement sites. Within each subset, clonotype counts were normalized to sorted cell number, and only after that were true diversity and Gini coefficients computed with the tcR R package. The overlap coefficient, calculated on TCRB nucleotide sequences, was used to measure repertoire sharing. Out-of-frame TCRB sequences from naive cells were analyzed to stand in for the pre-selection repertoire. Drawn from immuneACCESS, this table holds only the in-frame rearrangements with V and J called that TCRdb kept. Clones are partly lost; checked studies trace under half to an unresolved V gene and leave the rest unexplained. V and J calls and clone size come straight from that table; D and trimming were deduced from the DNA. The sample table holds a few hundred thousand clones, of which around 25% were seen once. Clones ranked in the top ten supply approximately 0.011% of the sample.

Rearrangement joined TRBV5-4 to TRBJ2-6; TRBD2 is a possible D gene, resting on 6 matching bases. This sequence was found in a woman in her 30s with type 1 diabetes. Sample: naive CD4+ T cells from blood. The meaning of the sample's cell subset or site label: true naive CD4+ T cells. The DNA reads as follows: TGTGCCAGCAGCGGCGGGGCCAGCTCTGGGGCCAACGTCCTGACTTTC. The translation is CASSGGASSGANVLTF. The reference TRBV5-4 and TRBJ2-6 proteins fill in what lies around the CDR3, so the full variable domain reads ETGVTQSPTHLIKTRGQQVTLRCSSQSGHNTVSWYQQALGQGPQFIFQYYREEENGRGNFPPRFSGLQFPNYSSELNVNALELDDSALYLCASSGGASSGANVLTFGAGSRLTVL.